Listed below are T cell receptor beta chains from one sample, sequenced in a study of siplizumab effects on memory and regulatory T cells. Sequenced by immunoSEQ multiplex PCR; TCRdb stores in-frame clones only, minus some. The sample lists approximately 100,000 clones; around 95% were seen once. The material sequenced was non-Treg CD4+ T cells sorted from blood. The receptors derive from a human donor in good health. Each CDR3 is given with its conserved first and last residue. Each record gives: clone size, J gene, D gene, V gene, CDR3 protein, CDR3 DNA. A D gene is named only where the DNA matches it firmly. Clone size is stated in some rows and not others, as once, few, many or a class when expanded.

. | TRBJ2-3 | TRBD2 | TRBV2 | CASSMGLAGGQGDTQYF | TGTGCCAGCAGTATGGGACTAGCGGGGGGGCAGGGAGATACGCAGTATTTT
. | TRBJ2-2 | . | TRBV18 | CASSTVGTGELFF | TGTGCCAGCTCCACCGTCGGCACCGGGGAGCTGTTTTTT
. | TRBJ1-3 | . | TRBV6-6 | CASSYSGWANTIYF | TGTGCCAGCAGTTACTCAGGGTGGGCAAACACCATATATTTT
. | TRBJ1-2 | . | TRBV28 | CASSPGLYGYTF | TGTGCCAGCAGCCCGGGACTCTATGGCTACACCTTC
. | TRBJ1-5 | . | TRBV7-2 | CASSLDRYSNQPQHF | TGTGCCAGCAGCTTAGACAGATATAGCAATCAGCCCCAGCATTTT
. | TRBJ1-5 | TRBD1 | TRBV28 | CASSLGTGSVQPQHF | TGTGCCAGCAGTTTAGGGACAGGGAGTGTTCAGCCCCAGCATTTT
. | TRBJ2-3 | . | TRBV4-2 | CASSQDLGELAPNFTDTQYF | TGTGCCAGCAGCCAAGATCTGGGTGAGTTAGCCCCGAATTTCACAGATACGCAGTATTTT
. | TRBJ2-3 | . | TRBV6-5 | CASSYSSSGDTQYF | TGTGCCAGCAGTTACTCGTCGTCGGGAGATACGCAGTATTTT
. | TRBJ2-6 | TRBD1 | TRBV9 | CASSAALSTGIHSGANVLTF | TGTGCCAGCAGCGCGGCCCTATCGACAGGGATACACTCTGGGGCCAACGTCCTGACTTTC
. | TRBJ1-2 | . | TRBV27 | CASSSGGGVFYGYTF | TGTGCCAGCAGTTCAGGCGGGGGGGTCTTCTATGGCTACACCTTC
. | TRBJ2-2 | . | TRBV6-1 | CASSMTGNTGELFF | TGTGCCAGCAGTATGACAGGGAACACCGGGGAGCTGTTTTTT
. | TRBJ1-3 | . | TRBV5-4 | CASSSGQNLPGNTIYF | TGTGCCAGCAGCTCTGGACAGAACCTCCCAGGAAACACCATATATTTT
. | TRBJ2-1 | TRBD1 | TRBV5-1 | CASTKTGQNNEQFF | TGCGCCAGCACCAAGACAGGGCAGAACAATGAGCAGTTCTTC
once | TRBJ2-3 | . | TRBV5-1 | CASSLAPLSTDTQYF | TGCGCCAGCAGCTTGGCCCCCCTTAGCACAGATACGCAGTATTTT
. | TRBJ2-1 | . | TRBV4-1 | CASSQGSGRSLREQFF | TGCGCCAGCAGCCAAGGGTCGGGACGTAGTCTCCGTGAGCAGTTCTTC
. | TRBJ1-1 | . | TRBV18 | CASSLPGNTEAFF | TGTGCCAGCTCCTTGCCGGGGAACACTGAAGCTTTCTTT
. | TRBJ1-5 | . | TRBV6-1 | CASSEIRQINQPQHF | TGTGCCAGCAGTGAAATCCGCCAGATCAATCAGCCCCAGCATTTT
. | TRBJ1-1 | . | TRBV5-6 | CASSLGPGADTEAFF | TGTGCCAGCAGCTTGGGTCCAGGGGCCGACACTGAAGCTTTCTTT
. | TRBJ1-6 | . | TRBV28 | CASSSAGRNSPLHF | TGTGCCAGCAGCTCGGCAGGGAGGAATTCACCCCTCCACTTT
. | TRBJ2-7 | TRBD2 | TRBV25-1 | CASSPLAGLYEQYF | TGTGCCAGCAGCCCCCTAGCGGGGCTCTACGAGCAGTACTTC
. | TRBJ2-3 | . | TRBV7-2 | CASRLPSSDTQYF | TGTGCCAGCAGACTCCCCAGCAGCGATACGCAGTATTTT
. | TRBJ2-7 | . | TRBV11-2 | CASSLSTGSAKNYEQYF | TGTGCCAGCAGCTTATCGACAGGCAGCGCCAAGAATTACGAGCAGTACTTC
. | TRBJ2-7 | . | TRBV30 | CAWSIPGVAYEQYF | TGTGCCTGGAGTATCCCGGGTGTTGCCTACGAGCAGTACTTC
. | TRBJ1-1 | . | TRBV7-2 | CASSSQQVNTEAFF | TGTGCCAGCAGCTCCCAACAGGTGAACACTGAAGCTTTCTTT
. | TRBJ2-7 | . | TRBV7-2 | CASSSSGIGIYEQYF | TGTGCCAGCAGCTCGTCCGGGATTGGGATCTACGAGCAGTACTTC
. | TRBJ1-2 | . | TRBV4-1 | CASSQEKRQQGTNGYTF | TGCGCCAGCAGCCAAGAAAAAAGACAACAGGGAACAAACGGCTACACCTTC
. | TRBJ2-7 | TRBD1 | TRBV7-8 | CASSLRGGPQGNGFYEQYF | TGTGCCAGCAGCTTAAGGGGTGGGCCACAGGGGAATGGGTTCTACGAGCAGTACTTC
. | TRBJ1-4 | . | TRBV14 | CASSLGTNEKLFF | TGTGCCAGCAGCTTGGGGACTAATGAAAAACTGTTTTTT
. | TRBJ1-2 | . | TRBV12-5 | CASGLDAQALNYGYTF | TGTGCTAGTGGTTTGGACGCGCAGGCCCTAAACTATGGCTACACCTTC
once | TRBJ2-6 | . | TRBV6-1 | CASKDAGANVLTF | TGTGCCAGCAAAGATGCTGGGGCCAACGTCCTGACTTTC
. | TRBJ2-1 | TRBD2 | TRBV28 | CASLGSGGNEQFF | TGTGCCTCCTTGGGCTCGGGAGGTAATGAGCAGTTCTTC
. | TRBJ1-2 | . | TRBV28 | CASSLSGNYGYTF | TGTGCCAGCAGTTTATCAGGGAACTATGGCTACACCTTC